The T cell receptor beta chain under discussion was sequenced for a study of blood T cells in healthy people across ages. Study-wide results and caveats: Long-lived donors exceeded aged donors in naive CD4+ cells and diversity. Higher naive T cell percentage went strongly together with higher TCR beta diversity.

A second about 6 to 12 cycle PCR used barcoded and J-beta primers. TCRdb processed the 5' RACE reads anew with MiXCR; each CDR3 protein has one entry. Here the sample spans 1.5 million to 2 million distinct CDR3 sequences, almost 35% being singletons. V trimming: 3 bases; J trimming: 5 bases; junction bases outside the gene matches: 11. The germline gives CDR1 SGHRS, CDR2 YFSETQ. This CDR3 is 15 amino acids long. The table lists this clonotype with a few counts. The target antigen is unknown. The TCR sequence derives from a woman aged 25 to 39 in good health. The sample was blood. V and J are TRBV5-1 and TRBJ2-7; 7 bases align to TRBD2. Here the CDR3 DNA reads TGCGCCAGCAGCTGGTCACTAGCGCCGGGCAACGAGCAGTACTTC. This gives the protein CASSWSLAPGNEQYF.